This T cell receptor beta chain was obtained from a study of shared clonotypes between healthy human individuals. The CDR3 is 14 amino acids. Per germline, CDR1 SQVTM and CDR2 ANQGSEA. V lost 1 base and J lost 10; bases outside the gene matches: 8. Both subsets, CD45RA+ naive and CD45RA-negative memory, were split from the CD4+ cells. Libraries were prepared by immunoSEQ multiplex PCR; TCRdb keeps only in-frame clonotypes and omits some of them. The sample includes over a million clones, approximately 68% of them seen just once. This receptor was taken from a man aged 18 to 30 in good health. What was sequenced was memory CD4+ T cells sorted from blood. Subset defined: CD45RA-negative fraction. V gene TRBV29-1 combines with J gene TRBJ2-1; the match to TRBD2 covers 9 bases. CDR3 protein: CSVEGLSGRWEQFF. The CDR3 DNA sequence: TGCAGCGTTGAAGGGCTTAGCGGGAGATGGGAGCAGTTCTTC.